This T cell receptor beta chain was sequenced during a study of cytomegalovirus exposure and HLA in healthy donors. Study-wide findings and caveats: Sequencing likely generated an artifact that appeared as a cluster of highly shared sequence variants. In vitro testing confirmed three CMV-associated chains as specific for CMV antigens.

The CDR3 spans 14 residues. Germline loops: CDR1 MNHEY, CDR2 SMNVEV (reference sequence). The PCR ran on 60 Vbeta and 13 Jbeta primers. Measured with immunoSEQ multiplex PCR; TCRdb has only the in-frame clones, and not every one. This sample contains 55,000 to 75,000 clones. About this clone itself: Its matching antigen is unknown. The junction departs from the called germline gene at one end, perhaps through a read error.

The sequenced sample was PBMCs. The receptor comes from a male donor in good health and CMV-seronegative. The gene calls are TRBV27 and TRBJ2-7; D gene uncertain. The DNA of the CDR3 is TGTGCCTGCAGTTTGGGCCTACCCGTTTACGAGCAGTACTTC. Translation gives CACSLGLPVYEQYF.